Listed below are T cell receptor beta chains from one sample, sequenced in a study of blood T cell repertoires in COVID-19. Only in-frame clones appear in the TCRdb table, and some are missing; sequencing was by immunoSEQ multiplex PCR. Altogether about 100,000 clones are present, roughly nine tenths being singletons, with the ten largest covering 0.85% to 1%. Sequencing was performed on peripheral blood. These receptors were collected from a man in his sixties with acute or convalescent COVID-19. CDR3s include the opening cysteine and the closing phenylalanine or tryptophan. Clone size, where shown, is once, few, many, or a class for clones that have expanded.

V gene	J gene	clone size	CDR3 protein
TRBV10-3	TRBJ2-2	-	CAIIVAGELFF
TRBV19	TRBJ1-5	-	CASSIRAGRSNQPQHF
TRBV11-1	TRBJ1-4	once	CASSLLLNGAAGKLFF
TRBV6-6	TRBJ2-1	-	CASTQGTSVNEQFF
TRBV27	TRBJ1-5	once	CASILGRGNQPQHF
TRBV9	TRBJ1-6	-	CASSVAGSSPLHF
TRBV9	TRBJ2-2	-	CASTPGGGPFVGGELFF
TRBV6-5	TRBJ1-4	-	CASSYSTGETNEKLFF
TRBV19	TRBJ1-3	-	CAIRTGNTIYF
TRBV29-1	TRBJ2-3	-	CSVTGTSEDTQYF
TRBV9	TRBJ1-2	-	CASSVAQKTGTGYGYTF
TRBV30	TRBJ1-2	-	CAWSKKDRALNGYTF
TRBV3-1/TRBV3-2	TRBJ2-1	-	CASSQGPPKGSGSGDNEQFF
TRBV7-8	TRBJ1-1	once	CASKGRGTEAFF
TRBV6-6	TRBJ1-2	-	CASSYSDRTSNYGYTF
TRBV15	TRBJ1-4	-	CATSVYRGINEKLFF
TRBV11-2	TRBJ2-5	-	CASSSPMGRWETQYF
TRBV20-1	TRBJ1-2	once	CSASTTRVGYTF
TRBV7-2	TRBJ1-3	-	CASSLWQAYSGNTIYF
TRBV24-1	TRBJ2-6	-	CATSDPGQGKANVLTF
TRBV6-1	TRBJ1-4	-	CASSEPSFGEKLFF
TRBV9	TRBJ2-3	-	CASSPLGGRIGTDTQYF
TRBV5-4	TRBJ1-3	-	CASSLDRGTGNTIYF
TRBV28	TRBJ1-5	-	CASSRLVGRNQPQHF
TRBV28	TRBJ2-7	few	CASSFSASGSYEQYF
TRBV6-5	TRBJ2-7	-	CASSYNSGQGYEQYF
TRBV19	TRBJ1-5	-	CASSIDADGQPQHF
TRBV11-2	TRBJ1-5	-	CASSRDSLGNQPQHF
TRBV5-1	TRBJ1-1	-	CASSGTGLNTEAFF
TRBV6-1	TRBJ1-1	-	CASSALLGGPNTEAFF
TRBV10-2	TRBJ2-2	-	CASSSTRGGELFF
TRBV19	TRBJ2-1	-	CASSSTGSNEQFF
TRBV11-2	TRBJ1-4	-	CASSSRDRAHNEKLFF
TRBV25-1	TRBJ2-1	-	CASSGDSRKREQFF
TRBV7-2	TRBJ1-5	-	CASSLIGGTYQPQHF
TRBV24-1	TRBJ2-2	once	CATQGALTGELFF
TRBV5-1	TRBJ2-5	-	CASSLSGRETQYF
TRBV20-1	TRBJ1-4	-	CSASTTGTTNEKLFF
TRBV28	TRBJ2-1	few	CASSNTVPEQFF
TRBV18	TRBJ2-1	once	CASSRKWDRASYNEQFF
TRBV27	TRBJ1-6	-	CASSLQAGGTTNSPLHF
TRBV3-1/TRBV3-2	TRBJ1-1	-	CASSQVRDTEAFF
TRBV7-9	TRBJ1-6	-	CASSAGTGNSPLHF